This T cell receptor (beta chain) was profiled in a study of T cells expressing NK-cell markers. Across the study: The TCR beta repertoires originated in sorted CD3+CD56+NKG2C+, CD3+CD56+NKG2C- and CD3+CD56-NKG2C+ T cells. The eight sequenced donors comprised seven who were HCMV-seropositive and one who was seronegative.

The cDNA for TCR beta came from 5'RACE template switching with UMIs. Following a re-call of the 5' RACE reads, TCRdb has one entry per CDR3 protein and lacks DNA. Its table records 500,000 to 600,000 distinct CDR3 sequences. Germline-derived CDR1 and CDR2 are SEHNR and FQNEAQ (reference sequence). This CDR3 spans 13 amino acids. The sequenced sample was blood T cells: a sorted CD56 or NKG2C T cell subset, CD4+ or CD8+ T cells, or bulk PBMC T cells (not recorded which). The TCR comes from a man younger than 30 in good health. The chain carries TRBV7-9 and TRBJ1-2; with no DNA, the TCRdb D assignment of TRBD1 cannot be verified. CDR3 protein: CASVGGANAGYTF.